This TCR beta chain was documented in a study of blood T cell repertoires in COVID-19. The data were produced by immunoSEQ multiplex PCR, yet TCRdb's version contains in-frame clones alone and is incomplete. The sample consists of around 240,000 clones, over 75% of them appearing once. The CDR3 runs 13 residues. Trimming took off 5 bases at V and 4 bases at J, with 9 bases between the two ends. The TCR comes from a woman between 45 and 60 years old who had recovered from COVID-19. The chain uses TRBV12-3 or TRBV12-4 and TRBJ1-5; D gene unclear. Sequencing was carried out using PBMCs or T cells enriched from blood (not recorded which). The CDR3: CASSPQDNQPQHF. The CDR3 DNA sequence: TGTGCCAGCAGTCCCCAGGATAATCAGCCCCAGCATTTT.